This TCR beta chain derives from a study of cytomegalovirus exposure and HLA in healthy donors. Primers included in the PCR were 60 Vbeta and 13 Jbeta primers. The method was immunoSEQ multiplex PCR; TCRdb's version includes in-frame clones alone and lacks a portion of them. The sample carries approximately 190,000 clones, over 70% recorded once. About this clone: The junction departs from germline at one end; a sequencing error may be responsible.

This CDR3 is built from 14 residues. Germline V CDR1 and CDR2: SSHAT, FNYEAQ (reference sequence). This TCR derives from a man aged 45 to 65 in good health and CMV-seronegative. The sequenced sample was PBMCs. V and J are TRBV7-7 and TRBJ2-1; 7 bases map to TRBD2. The CDR3 protein is CASSLGGGYNEQFF. In nucleotides, the CDR3 is TGTGCTAGCAGCCTGGGGGGGGGCTACAATGAGCAGTTCTTC.